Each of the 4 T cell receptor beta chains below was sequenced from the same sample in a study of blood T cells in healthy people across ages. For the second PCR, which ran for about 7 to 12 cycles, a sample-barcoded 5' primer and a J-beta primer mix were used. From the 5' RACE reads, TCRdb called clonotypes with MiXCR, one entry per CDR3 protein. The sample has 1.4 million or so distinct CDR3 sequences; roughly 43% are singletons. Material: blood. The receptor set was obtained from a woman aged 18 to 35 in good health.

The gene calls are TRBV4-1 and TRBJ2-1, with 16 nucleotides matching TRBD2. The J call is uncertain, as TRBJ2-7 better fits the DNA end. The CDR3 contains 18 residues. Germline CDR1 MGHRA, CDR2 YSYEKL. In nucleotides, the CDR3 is TGCGCCAGCAGGCCGGGACTAGCGGGGGGGCTCTCCTACAATGAGCAGTACTTC. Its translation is CASRPGLAGGLSYNEQYF.

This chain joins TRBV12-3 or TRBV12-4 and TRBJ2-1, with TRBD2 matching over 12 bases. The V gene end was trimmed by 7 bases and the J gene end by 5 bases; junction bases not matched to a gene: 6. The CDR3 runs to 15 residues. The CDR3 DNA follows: TGTGCCAGCACCCGACTAGCGGGGGCCCACAATGAGCAGTTCTTC. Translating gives CASTRLAGAHNEQFF.

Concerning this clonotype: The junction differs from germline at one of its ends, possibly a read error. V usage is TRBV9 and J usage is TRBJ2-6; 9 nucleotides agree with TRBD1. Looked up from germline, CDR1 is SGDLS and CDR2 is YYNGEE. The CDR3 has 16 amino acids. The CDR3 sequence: CASSVDRGPGANVLTF. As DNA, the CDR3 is TGTGCCAGCAGCGTAGACAGGGGGCCTGGGGCCAATGTCCTGACTTTC.

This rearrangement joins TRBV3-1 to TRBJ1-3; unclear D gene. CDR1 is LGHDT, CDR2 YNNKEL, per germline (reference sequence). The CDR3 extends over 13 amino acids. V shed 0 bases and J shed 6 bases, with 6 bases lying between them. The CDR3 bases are TGTGCCAGCAGCCAAGAGCCACCAAACACCATATATTTT. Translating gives CASSQEPPNTIYF. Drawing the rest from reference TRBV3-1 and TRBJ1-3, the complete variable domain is DTAVSQTPKYLVTQMGNDKSIKCEQNLGHDTMYWYKQDSKKFLKIMFSYNNKELIINETVPNRFSPKSPDKAHLNLHINSLELGDSAVYFCASSQEPPNTIYFGEGSWLTVV.